One and the same sample provided the 17 T cell receptor beta chains below, sequenced in a study of blood T cell repertoires in COVID-19. TCRdb keeps only in-frame clones here, not all; method: immunoSEQ multiplex PCR. The repertoire holds 250,000 to 350,000 clones, with approximately 85% as singletons. Sequenced: peripheral blood. All receptors come from a human donor with COVID-19, enrolled during active disease. The donor label of this sample is uncertain.

The chain combines TRBV15 with TRBJ2-7, with D possibly being TRBD2 (6 bases). Germline V gene sequence: CDR1 LNHNV, CDR2 YYDKDF (reference sequence). The CDR3 is 15 residues long. The V end was cut by 0 bases, the J end by 3 bases, with 12 bases between. CDR3 protein: CATSRDPGLLYEQYF. CDR3 nucleotides: TGTGCCACCAGCAGAGACCCGGGACTGCTCTACGAGCAGTACTTC.

This chain joins TRBV4-1 and TRBJ1-6; TRBD1 matches at 7 bases. CDR1 is MGHRA, CDR2 YSYEKL, per germline. The V and J ends lost 3 bases and 2 bases, in that order; junction bases with no gene match: 4. The length of the CDR3 is 16 residues. This chain's CDR3 is CASSQRTGAYNSPLHF. CDR3 sequence (DNA): TGCGCCAGCAGCCAGCGGACAGGAGCCTATAATTCACCCCTCCACTTT.

The chain is built from TRBV5-5 and TRBJ1-3; D remains ambiguous. This CDR3 contains 14 residues. Trimming cost V 2 bases and J 0 bases, with 6 bases left between them. Germline CDR1 reads SGHKS; CDR2 reads YYEKEE (reference sequence). This chain's CDR3 is CASSFHVSGNTIYF. In DNA form, the CDR3 reads TGTGCCAGCAGCTTTCATGTCTCTGGAAACACCATATATTTT.

The chain joins TRBV3-1 (or the pseudogene TRBV3-2) to TRBJ2-7; 10 bases are shared with TRBD1. V shed 3 bases, J shed 3 bases, and the junction held 2 bases outside the gene matches. From germline, CDR1 is LGHDT and CDR2 YNNKEL (reference sequence). The CDR3 sequence is 14 residues long. This CDR3 reads CASSHGQGDYEQYF. CDR3 coding DNA: TGTGCCAGCAGCCACGGACAGGGGGACTACGAGCAGTACTTC.

The genes are TRBV2 and TRBJ1-1; D is unresolved. V lost 4 bases to trimming and J lost 0 bases, with 12 bases between them. The germline V gene has CDR1 SNHLY and CDR2 FYNNEI. The CDR3 totals 15 residues. The CDR3 region is CASSATGIMNTEAFF. The CDR3 coding sequence is TGTGCCAGCAGTGCTACCGGGATTATGAACACTGAAGCTTTCTTT.

The genes are TRBV24-1 and TRBJ1-1, with 11 bases lining up with TRBD1. Germline V CDR1 and CDR2: KGHDR, SFDVKD. V shed 3 bases and J 3 bases; nucleotides not matched to a gene: 11. There are 18 residues in the CDR3. Here the CDR3 reads CATSDGTGTGGPYTEAFF. The CDR3 coding sequence is TGTGCCACCAGTGATGGCACCGGGACAGGGGGTCCTTACACTGAAGCTTTCTTT.

J is TRBJ2-7 and V is TRBV6-5; D is possibly TRBD2 (6 bases). The V end was cut by 6 bases, the J end by 4 bases, with 16 bases between. The CDR3 length is 14 residues. CDR1 and CDR2 from the germline V gene are MNHEY and SVGAGI. The CDR3 is CASSRLGGAYEQYF. CDR3 DNA sequence: TGTGCCAGCAGCCGACTGGGGGGAGCGTACGAGCAGTACTTC.

The chain employs TRBV9 and TRBJ2-1; 12 nucleotides agree with TRBD2. The germline V gene has CDR1 SGDLS and CDR2 YYNGEE. This CDR3 spans 16 amino acids. With V trimmed by 4 bases and J by 7 bases, 9 bases remained unmatched. For the CDR3, the DNA is TGTGCCAGCAGCCCTATCCCCGGGACTAGCGGGAATGAGCAGTTCTTC. It encodes CASSPIPGTSGNEQFF. Full variable domain (remainder filled in from reference TRBV9 and TRBJ2-1): DSGVTQTPKHLITATGQRVTLRCSPRSGDLSVYWYQQSLDQGLQFLIQYYNGEERAKGNILERFSAQQFPDLHSELNLSSLELGDSALYFCASSPIPGTSGNEQFFGPGTRLTVL.

The genes are TRBV24-1 and TRBJ2-5, with D possibly being TRBD2 (5 bases). V was pared by 3 bases and J by 3 bases, with 19 bases between. Germline values: CDR1 KGHDR, CDR2 SFDVKD. The CDR3 is made up of 17 amino acids. CDR3 nucleotide sequence: TGTGCCACCAGTGATCTCATGCGGGTGACCCCCAAAGAGACCCAGTACTTC. Amino acids: CATSDLMRVTPKETQYF.

The chain uses TRBV6-5 and TRBJ2-1, with D maybe TRBD2 (6 bases). Between the trimmed V and J ends, which lost 10 bases and 2 bases, there was a span of 15 bases. Germline V gene data show CDR1 as MNHEY and CDR2 as SVGAGI. The CDR3 loop spans 14 amino acids. CDR3 region: CATLTSSTYNEQFF. In DNA, the CDR3 is TGTGCCACCTTAACTAGCAGCACCTACAATGAGCAGTTCTTC.

The V and J genes are TRBV7-3 and TRBJ2-5; 9 positions match TRBD2. This CDR3 is built from 14 residues. V lost 10 bases, J lost 5 bases, and 11 bases stayed unmatched. Germline values: CDR1 SGHTA, CDR2 FQGTGA. CDR3 sequence reads: CATTPGTSTETQYF. The CDR3 bases are TGTGCCACTACCCCCGGGACTAGCACGGAGACCCAGTACTTC. Together with reference TRBV7-3 and TRBJ2-5, the CDR3 gives the full variable domain: GAGVSQTPSNKVTEKGKYVELRCDPISGHTALYWYRQSLGQGPEFLIYFQGTGAADDSGLPNDRFFAVRPEGSVSTLKIQRTERGDSAVYLCATTPGTSTETQYFGPGTRLLVL.

CDR3 protein: CASSPQGNGELFF. In DNA, the CDR3 is TGTGCCAGCAGCCCCCAGGGGAACGGGGAGCTGTTTTTT. The J gene is TRBJ2-2, the V gene TRBV12-3 or TRBV12-4; D possibly corresponds to TRBD1 (6 bases). The CDR3 sequence is 13 residues long. Between the trimmed V and J ends, which lost 6 bases and 7 bases, there was a span of 12 bases.

The chain carries TRBV30 and TRBJ1-6, with D possibly being TRBD1 (6 bases). The germline V gene has CDR1 GTSNPN and CDR2 SVGIG (reference sequence). CDR3 size: 15 residues. The V and J ends lost 2 bases and 10 bases respectively, with 18 bases between them. The DNA of the CDR3 is TGTGCCTGGAGTAAACAGGGAGCTACCCGATCACCCCTCCACTTT. The encoded protein is CAWSKQGATRSPLHF.

The chain recombines TRBV4-3 with TRBJ1-2; D gene unclear. The germline V gene has CDR1 LGHNA and CDR2 YSLEER. The CDR3 is 14 amino acids. V was shortened by 0 bases and J by 2 bases, with 7 bases between the two germline ends. CDR3 in amino acids: CASSQEVRNYGYTF. DNA for the CDR3: TGCGCCAGCAGCCAAGAGGTACGGAACTATGGCTACACCTTC.

This clone has a single count. The rearrangement joins TRBV6-5 to TRBJ1-1; D is ambiguous. The CDR3 sequence is 12 residues long. The V gene's germline CDR1 is MNHEY and CDR2 SVGAGI. Trimming took off 5 bases at V and 12 bases at J, with 16 bases between the two ends. Here the CDR3 DNA reads TGTGCCAGCAGTCGCCAGTGGGAGTCCCCTTTCTTT. Translating it yields CASSRQWESPFF.

This clone occurred a few times. The genes are TRBV28 and TRBJ2-1; 9 positions match TRBD2. J gave up 8 bases and V 5 bases, and 19 bases lay outside the gene matches. The CDR3 is made up of 18 amino acids. The germline CDR1 and CDR2 sequences are MDHEN and SYDVKM. In DNA form, the CDR3 reads TGTGCCAGCAGTACCCCTTTGGGGAGGCGGGAGGGGTTTTATGAGCAGTTCTTC. Its translation: CASSTPLGRREGFYEQFF.

The chain links TRBV10-3 to TRBJ2-1; 9 nucleotides align to TRBD2. V was clipped by 7 bases and J by 1 base; unmatched bases: 14. The CDR3 has 18 amino acids. Germline V lookup: CDR1 ENHRY, CDR2 SYGVKD. CDR3 DNA sequence: TGTGCCATCATCCAGACTAGCGGACTGCAGCCTTCCTACAATGAGCAGTTCTTC. This sequence encodes CAIIQTSGLQPSYNEQFF.